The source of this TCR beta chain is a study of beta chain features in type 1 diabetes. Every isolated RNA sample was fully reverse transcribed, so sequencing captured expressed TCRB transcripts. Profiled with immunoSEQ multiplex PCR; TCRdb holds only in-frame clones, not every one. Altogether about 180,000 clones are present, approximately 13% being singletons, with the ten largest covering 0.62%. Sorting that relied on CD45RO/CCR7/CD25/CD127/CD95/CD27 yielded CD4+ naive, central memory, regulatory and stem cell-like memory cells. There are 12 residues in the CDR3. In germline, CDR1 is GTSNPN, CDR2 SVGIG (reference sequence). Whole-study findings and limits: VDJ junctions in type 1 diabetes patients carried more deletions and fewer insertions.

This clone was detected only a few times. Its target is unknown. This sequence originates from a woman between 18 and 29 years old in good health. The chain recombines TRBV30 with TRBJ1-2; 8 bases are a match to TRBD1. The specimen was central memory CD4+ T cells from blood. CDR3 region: CISETGDYGYTF. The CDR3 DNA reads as TGTATCAGTGAGACAGGGGACTATGGCTACACCTTC.